A single sample is the source of the 5 T cell receptor delta chains below, sequenced in a study of γδ T cells in repeated Plasmodium falciparum infection. Flow sorting of PBMC yielded separate Vgamma9/Vdelta2+ and Vdelta2-negative gammadelta T cell populations for bulk repertoire analysis. With CATT, TCRdb re-called clones from the multiplex PCR reads. The sample consists of 93,000 or so delta-chain clones, 0.8% to 1% of them appearing once. The sequenced sample was gamma-delta T cells from blood. The receptors originated from a pool of human donors (malaria-infected and uninfected, not separated).

About this clone: For this DNA, TCRdb reports the protein of a much larger clone, which diverges at residue 16, most likely from a read error; the protein presented here is translated directly from the DNA. Here the V gene is TRDV2, but the J gene went uncalled; the DNA was not used to check the table's D call, TRDD3. The CDR3 sequence is 17 residues long. Germline V gene lookup returns CDR1 GEAIGNYY and CDR2 EKD. CDR3 region: CACDTLGDLEYTDKLTF. CDR3 nucleotide sequence: TGTGCCTGTGACACTCTGGGGGATCTCGAGTACACCGATAAACTCACCTTT.

On this clone itself: TCRdb's protein, taken from a much larger clone, differs from this DNA's translation at residue 4, likely owing to a read error; the protein displayed comes from the DNA. This chain joins TRDV1 and TRDJ1; 12 nucleotides match TRDD3. The J gene, not given by TCRdb, was assigned here from a germline match of the nucleotide sequence. CDR3 length: 26 amino acids. Germline CDR1 TSWWSYY, CDR2 QGS. DNA for the CDR3: TGTGCTCTTGAGGAACTAGAGCCAGAGAATATCGTGTCTCGAGTACTGGGGGATACAAGGACCGATAAACTCATCTTT. Translating gives CALEELEPENIVSRVLGDTRTDKLIF.

As concerns this clone: This DNA's translation differs at residue 3 from TCRdb's protein, which comes from a much larger clone; a read error is likely, and the protein shown is translated from the DNA. The chain is built from TRDV2 and TRDJ1, with TRDD3 matching over 11 bases. In the absence of a J gene in TCRdb, the DNA was matched to germline to assign it here. The germline V gene encodes CDR1 GEAIGNYY and CDR2 EKD. This CDR3 contains 18 residues. The chain's CDR3 is CAYDSLLGDTPYTDKLIF. In DNA form, the CDR3 reads TGTGCCTATGACAGTTTGCTGGGGGATACCCCGTACACCGATAAACTCATCTTT.

The V gene is TRDV2, the J gene TRDJ1; 11 bases map to TRDD3. The J gene was not available in TCRdb and was assigned here by matching the DNA to germline segments. CDR3 size: 18 residues. CDR1 GEAIGNYY and CDR2 EKD come from the germline V gene. V trimming: 2 bases; J trimming: 3 bases; junction bases outside the gene matches: 13. CDR3 in amino acids: CACDNVLGDKRGPDKLIF. The CDR3 DNA reads as TGTGCCTGTGACAACGTACTGGGGGATAAAAGGGGTCCCGATAAACTCATCTTT.

As concerns this clone: This likely reflects a read error, since a far larger clone is one base away. Other DNA variants within this sample encode the same CDR3. The V and J genes are TRDV2 and TRDJ1; tentative D call: TRDD2 (5 bases). TCRdb supplies no J gene; here it was assigned by aligning the nucleotide sequence to germline. V gave up 3 bases and J gave up 4 bases, with 26 bases separating them. Germline CDR1 is GEAIGNYY and CDR2 is EKD. The CDR3 sequence is 18 residues long. The CDR3: CACDSLRSRPASDDKLIF. The CDR3 coding sequence is TGTGCCTGTGACTCCCTTCGCTCCAGGCCCGCTTCGGACGATAAACTCATCTTT.